Each of the 23 T cell receptor beta chains below was sequenced from the same sample in a study of OX40 agonist ivuxolimab in advanced cancers. The data were produced by immunoSEQ multiplex PCR, yet TCRdb's version contains in-frame clones alone and is incomplete. The data hold some 74,000 clones, with approximately 85% observed a single time. This specimen consisted of CD4+ or CD8+ T cells sorted from blood, obtained in a trial of the OX40 agonist ivuxolimab. These receptors were obtained from an adult with an advanced solid tumor such as melanoma, head and neck, liver or kidney cancer.

J is TRBJ2-7 and V is TRBV7-9; D gene unclear. The CDR3 sequence is 12 residues long. Trimming cost V 4 bases and J 4 bases, with 8 bases left between them. Germline CDR1 and CDR2: SEHNR and FQNEAQ (reference sequence). The CDR3 sequence is CASSSNSYEQYF. The CDR3 DNA reads TGTGCCAGCAGCTCAAATAGTTACGAGCAGTACTTC.

The chain links TRBV6-4 to TRBJ2-3, with 15 bases fitting TRBD2. V shed 6 bases, J shed 4 bases, and the junction held 5 bases outside the gene matches. The length of the CDR3 is 16 residues. Germline loops: CDR1 MRHNA, CDR2 SNTAGT. The CDR3 reads CASRGGLAGGPDTQYF. CDR3 in DNA: TGTGCCAGCAGAGGCGGACTAGCGGGAGGGCCAGATACGCAGTATTTT.

The chain employs TRBV9 and TRBJ1-1; D call uncertain. This CDR3 is 13 amino acids long. From germline, CDR1 is SGDLS and CDR2 YYNGEE. V dropped 0 bases and J dropped 11 bases, with 14 bases sitting between them. DNA for the CDR3: TGTGCCAGCAGCGTAGATACAGCAGGTAGGGCTTTCTTT. Its translation is CASSVDTAGRAFF.

The chain links TRBV21-1 to TRBJ1-3; TRBD1, the D gene given by the table, was not confirmed from the DNA. TRBV21-1 is flagged as a pseudogene. The CDR3 has 16 residues. CDR3: CARENNRGPSGNTIYF. In DNA form, the CDR3 reads TGTGCCAGGGAGAATAACAGGGGTCCCTCTGGAAACACCATATATTTT.

In DNA form, the CDR3 reads TGTGCCAGCAGTTTTATGGGCGGGGGTGTTGACGGGGAGCTGTTTTTT. This gives the protein CASSFMGGGVDGELFF. The J gene is TRBJ2-2, the V gene TRBV28, with 7 bases that match TRBD2. Germline assignment: CDR1 MDHEN and CDR2 SYDVKM. This CDR3 has 16 amino acids. Germline trimming cut 3 bases from V and 7 bases from J; bases unmatched to any gene: 11.

The sample holds one count of this clone. The rearrangement joins TRBV5-8 to TRBJ2-7; D is unresolved. Germline V lookup: CDR1 SGHTS, CDR2 YDEGEE. V was pared by 0 bases and J by 3 bases, with 7 bases between. The CDR3 totals 13 residues. The CDR3 loop is CASSLVGFYEQYF. For the CDR3, the DNA is TGTGCCAGCAGCTTGGTGGGGTTCTACGAGCAGTACTTC.

This clone was seen only once. The chain uses TRBV11-3 and TRBJ2-7; D might be TRBD2 (6 bases). This CDR3 has 13 residues. Trimming cost V 3 bases and J 2 bases, with 8 bases left between them. The V gene's germline CDR1 is SGHNT and CDR2 YENEEA. The CDR3 here is CASSFGGTYEQYF. DNA of the CDR3: TGTGCCAGCAGCTTCGGCGGGACCTACGAGCAGTACTTC.

J is TRBJ2-5 and V is TRBV7-9; D is uncertain. CDR3 length equals 12 residues. V gave up 2 bases and J gave up 4 bases, with 5 bases separating them. The V gene's germline CDR1 is SEHNR and CDR2 FQNEAQ (reference sequence). The DNA of the CDR3 is TGTGCCAGCAGCTTACTTGGAGAGACCCAGTACTTC. Translating gives CASSLLGETQYF.

This rearrangement joins TRBV7-2 to TRBJ1-5; D gene uncertain. Germline assignment: CDR1 SGHTA and CDR2 FQGNSA. Trimming took 5 bases from V and 6 from J, leaving 11 bases between them. This CDR3 region has 13 residues. CDR3 nucleotide sequence: TGTGCCAGCAGCCGAGATAAAAGTCAGCCCCAGCATTTT. This encodes CASSRDKSQPQHF.

The rearrangement uses TRBV28 and TRBJ2-5; D is unresolved. The DNA end favors TRBJ2-7, so the J call may be wrong. The CDR3 extends over 10 amino acids. Germline CDR1 is MDHEN and CDR2 is SYDVKM. The CDR3, as DNA: TGTGCCAGCATTGGGGACGAGCAGTACTTC. This codes for CASIGDEQYF.

The chain links TRBV11-2 to TRBJ2-7; 7 nucleotides agree with TRBD1. The trim removed 2 bases at V and 2 bases at J, leaving 6 bases unmatched. Germline CDR1 SGHAT, CDR2 FQNNGV. The CDR3 is 15 residues long. The CDR3 DNA sequence: TGTGCCAGCAGCTTATTTGCCGGGACAGCCTACGAGCAGTACTTC. This translates into CASSLFAGTAYEQYF.

The chain recombines TRBV6-1 with TRBJ1-2, with 8 bases that match TRBD1. The V gene's germline CDR1 is MNHNS and CDR2 SASEGT. This CDR3 spans 14 amino acids. With V trimmed by 3 bases and J by 4 bases, 4 bases remained unmatched. The CDR3 region has the DNA TGTGCCAGCAGTGAGTCAGGGGGCGTCTATGGCTACACCTTC. It is translated as CASSESGGVYGYTF.

The chain uses TRBV2 and TRBJ2-1; 10 positions match TRBD2. J gave up 8 bases and V 7 bases, and 8 bases lay outside the gene matches. The CDR3 runs 14 residues. Germline V gene sequence: CDR1 SNHLY, CDR2 FYNNEI. CDR3 nucleotide sequence: TGTGCCAGCAACCTAGCGGGAGAGGTTCATGAGCAGTTCTTC. Amino acid sequence: CASNLAGEVHEQFF. Full variable domain (remainder filled in from reference TRBV2 and TRBJ2-1): EPEVTQTPSHQVTQMGQEVILRCVPISNHLYFYWYRQILGQKVEFLVSFYNNEISEKSEIFDDQFSVERPDGSNFTLKIRSTKLEDSAMYFCASNLAGEVHEQFFGPGTRLTVL.

J is TRBJ2-5 and V is TRBV28; 8 bases match TRBD2. The last part of the DNA fits TRBJ2-7 better; the J call may be wrong. Germline V gene sequence: CDR1 MDHEN, CDR2 SYDVKM. CDR3 size: 15 residues. For the CDR3, the DNA is TGTGCCAGCATTGGGGCAGCGGGAGTTCCCTACGAGCAGTACTTC. Translating it yields CASIGAAGVPYEQYF.

The J gene is TRBJ1-3, the V gene TRBV5-1, with 10 bases that match TRBD1. CDR1 and CDR2 (germline): SGHRS, YFSETQ. CDR3 size: 15 residues. V lost 1 base to trimming and J lost 3 bases; unmatched junction nucleotides: 1. The CDR3 here is CASSLRTGGGNTIYF. CDR3 DNA sequence: TGCGCCAGCAGCTTGAGGACAGGGGGTGGAAACACCATATATTTT. The variable domain in full, with the rest retrieved from reference TRBV5-1 and TRBJ1-3, is KAGVTQTPRYLIKTRGQQVTLSCSPISGHRSVSWYQQTPGQGLQFLFEYFSETQRNKGNFPGRFSGRQFSNSRSEMNVSTLELGDSALYLCASSLRTGGGNTIYFGEGSWLTVV.

CDR3 bases: TGTGCCAGCAGCTTGAAGCGGGTTTACGAGCAGTACTTC. Protein sequence: CASSLKRVYEQYF. The gene calls are TRBV7-2 and TRBJ2-7; perhaps TRBD2 as D (6 bases). Germline V gene data show CDR1 as SGHTA and CDR2 as FQGNSA. V was trimmed by 3 bases and J by 4 bases, leaving 10 bases between them. This CDR3 region has 13 residues.

V gene TRBV7-2 combines with J gene TRBJ2-7, with 7 bases fitting TRBD2. The junction had 9 bases not matched to a gene; V was cut back by 1 base and J by 6 bases. Per the germline V gene, CDR1 is SGHTA and CDR2 is FQGNSA. The CDR3 length is 15 residues. The CDR3 region has the DNA TGTGCCAGCAGCTTAGGGGGGACGGGAGGTGGCGAGCAGTACTTC. Translated, it gives CASSLGGTGGGEQYF.

The chain has TRBV25-1 and TRBJ2-1; 10 bases map to TRBD1. Germline assignment: CDR1 MGHDK and CDR2 SYGVNS. V dropped 8 bases and J dropped 14; count of bases not matched to a gene: 9. There are 12 residues in the CDR3. CDR3 nucleotide sequence: TGTGCCAGCGGCATTTCCGGACAGGGGGAGTTCTTC. This gives the protein CASGISGQGEFF.

This chain joins TRBV6-7 and TRBJ1-5; D unclear. TRBV6-7 is known as an ORF, though its function is uncertain. V lost 6 bases and J lost 0, with 9 bases in between. The CDR3 is 14 amino acids. CDR3 sequence reads: CASRRVDSNQPQHF. CDR3 nucleotides: TGTGCCAGCAGGAGGGTAGATAGCAATCAGCCCCAGCATTTT.

The chain combines TRBV4-1 with TRBJ2-1, with D unresolved. This CDR3 contains 15 residues. The germline CDR1 and CDR2 sequences are MGHRA and YSYEKL. Trimming took off 4 bases at V and 6 bases at J, with 16 bases between the two ends. This CDR3 is CASSPLSSWVNEQFF. In nucleotides, the CDR3 is TGCGCCAGCAGCCCCTTATCCTCCTGGGTCAATGAGCAGTTCTTC.

V and J are TRBV6-6 and TRBJ2-1; 15 bases line up with TRBD2. With V trimmed by 8 bases and J by 5 bases, 1 base remained unmatched. Germline V gene data show CDR1 as MNHNY and CDR2 as SVGAGI (reference sequence). The CDR3 sequence is 14 residues long. The chain's CDR3 is CASGLAGGDNEQFF. In DNA, the CDR3 is TGTGCCAGCGGACTAGCGGGAGGGGACAATGAGCAGTTCTTC.

V is TRBV5-4 and J is TRBJ2-3; D perhaps matches TRBD2 (5 bases). Trimming cost V 2 bases and J 7 bases, with 14 bases left between them. The CDR3 runs to 14 residues. CDR1 SGHNT and CDR2 YYREEE come from the germline V gene (reference sequence). Here the CDR3 DNA reads TGTGCCAGCAGCTTAAGGACTTCGCGGAATACGCAGTATTTT. Its protein product is CASSLRTSRNTQYF.

This clone was recorded once. This chain links TRBV7-2 with TRBJ2-2; no reliable D call. Trimming took 5 bases from V and 6 from J, leaving 13 bases between them. The CDR3 has 14 amino acids. Germline-derived CDR1 and CDR2 are SGHTA and FQGNSA. The CDR3 nucleotides are TGTGCCAGCAGCCAGAACCTTCATTCCGGGGAGCTGTTTTTT. This translates into CASSQNLHSGELFF.